One and the same sample provided the 15 T cell receptor beta chains below, sequenced in a study of monozygotic twins with inflammatory bowel disease. TCRdb reprocessed the 5' RACE reads and reports one entry per CDR3 protein, with no DNA. This listing includes fewer than 550,000 distinct CDR3 sequences. The source material was blood. These receptors came from a human donor with ulcerative colitis or Crohn's disease, or a healthy co-twin of an affected twin (not recorded which).

The genes are TRBV12-3 or TRBV12-4 and TRBJ2-7; TCRdb picks TRBD2, but there is no DNA to check that call. This CDR3 has 12 residues. The CDR3 loop reads CASGEVTYEQYF.

The rearrangement links TRBV15 to TRBJ2-5; TCRdb reports TRBD2, a call that lacks DNA to check it against. The germline V gene has CDR1 LNHNV and CDR2 YYDKDF (reference sequence). The CDR3 consists of 19 residues. Here the CDR3 reads CATSRGDGTSGGSWETQYF.

V usage is TRBV5-1 and J usage is TRBJ1-2; the TRBD1 assignment by TCRdb is unverifiable without DNA. The CDR3 runs 13 residues. Germline CDR1 is SGHRS and CDR2 is YFSETQ. The CDR3 spells CASSGAGNYGYTF.

The CDR3: CASSLGQGKAEFF. The V call is TRBV5-1, the J call TRBJ2-1; TCRdb reports TRBD1, a call that lacks DNA to check it against. CDR1 SGHRS and CDR2 YFSETQ come from the germline V gene. The CDR3 is made up of 13 amino acids.

The chain links TRBV6-1 to TRBJ1-5. The CDR3 contains 16 residues. Per germline, CDR1 MNHNS and CDR2 SASEGT. The CDR3 protein is CASNPRGGGANQPQHF.

The V call is TRBV15, the J call TRBJ1-3; there is no DNA to check the TCRdb D call of TRBD1. Germline values: CDR1 LNHNV, CDR2 YYDKDF (reference sequence). CDR3 size: 16 residues. This CDR3 reads CATSRLDRASGNTIYF.

V and J are TRBV2 and TRBJ1-6; TCRdb calls TRBD1, which cannot be checked without DNA. CDR1 is SNHLY and CDR2 is FYNNEI in the germline V gene. CDR3 size: 16 residues. The CDR3: CARSGQGASYNSPLHF.

V is TRBV21-1 and J is TRBJ2-7. TRBV21-1 is designated a pseudogene. CDR3 size: 15 residues. CDR3 region: CASSKAGLVSYEQYF.

The chain recombines TRBV27 with TRBJ2-7. The CDR3 totals 13 residues. The germline gives CDR1 MNHEY, CDR2 SMNVEV (reference sequence). CDR3 in amino acids: CASSTYVGYEQYF.

This chain joins TRBV5-1 and TRBJ2-7; TCRdb returns TRBD1, unconfirmable since there is no DNA. CDR3 length equals 15 residues. Germline CDR1 and CDR2: SGHRS and YFSETQ. CDR3 sequence reads: CASSLLGAGRTEQYF. Full variable domain (rest looked up from reference TRBV5-1 and TRBJ2-7): KAGVTQTPRYLIKTRGQQVTLSCSPISGHRSVSWYQQTPGQGLQFLFEYFSETQRNKGNFPGRFSGRQFSNSRSEMNVSTLELGDSALYLCASSLLGAGRTEQYFGPGTRLTVT.

The chain employs TRBV19 and TRBJ1-3. Germline lookup yields CDR1 LNHDA and CDR2 SQIVND (reference sequence). This CDR3 contains 16 residues. The CDR3 spells CASSPTVTYSGNTIYF.

The gene calls are TRBV18 and TRBJ2-1; TCRdb reports TRBD1, a call that lacks DNA to check it against. The CDR3 extends over 14 amino acids. Per the germline V gene, CDR1 is KGHSH and CDR2 is LQKENI. The CDR3 is CASCRGQSYNEQFF.

This sequence joins TRBV5-6 and TRBJ2-2. CDR1 is SGHDT and CDR2 is YYEEEE in the germline V gene. The CDR3 has 12 amino acids. This CDR3 is CASSGPRGELFF.

This chain uses TRBV10-2 with TRBJ2-2; TCRdb reports TRBD2, a call that lacks DNA to check it against. This CDR3 is built from 16 residues. Germline CDR1 and CDR2: WSHSY and SAAADI. CDR3 in amino acids: CASRVTSGGNTGELFF.

The chain employs TRBV6-4 and TRBJ1-1; the TRBD1 assignment by TCRdb is unverifiable without DNA. CDR1 is MRHNA and CDR2 is SNTAGT in the germline V gene. CDR3 length: 14 residues. This CDR3 reads CASSATGANTEAFF.